This TCR beta chain appears in the sequencing data of a study of cytomegalovirus exposure and HLA in healthy donors. The PCR made use of 60 Vbeta and 13 Jbeta primers. The repertoire was sequenced with immunoSEQ multiplex PCR; TCRdb's copy has only in-frame clones and lacks some. The sample has 60,000 to 75,000 clones, roughly 69% seen once. Notes on the study in general: Some highly shared sequence variants likely arose as a pipeline artifact.

V was pared by 4 bases and J by 5 bases, with 12 bases of the junction left unmatched. The germline gives CDR1 MDHEN, CDR2 SYDVKM. This CDR3 contains 16 residues. Note on this clone: The antigen is unknown.

Sequencing used PBMCs. The chain joins TRBV28 to TRBJ2-7; 9 positions match TRBD1. The sequence was collected from a woman between 50 and 59 years old in good health and CMV-seronegative. The CDR3 DNA reads TGTGCCAGCAGTTCCCCCTCCGGGACAGGGTCCCACGAGCAGTACTTC. It is translated as CASSSPSGTGSHEQYF.